This T cell receptor beta chain was recorded in a study of CD8+CD57+ T cells in acquired aplastic anemia. Both TCR beta VDJ combination and CDR3 sequence profiling were carried out. Genomic DNA was the template for this profiling. TCRdb redid the calling of the reads with MiXCR, one entry per CDR3 protein. This table holds around 500,000 distinct CDR3 sequences, more than 25% found once. The CDR3 consists of 13 residues. V shed 8 bases, J shed 1 base, and the junction held 5 bases outside the gene matches. Looked up from germline, CDR1 is SNHLY and CDR2 is FYNNEI. Patients picked for sequencing had shown CD8+CD57+ cell expansion detected by flow cytometry. This clonotype was seen many times.

Sequencing input: sorted CD4+, CD8+, or CD8+CD57+ T cells (not recorded which) from PBMCs. This chain connects TRBV2 to TRBJ2-7; 7 positions agree with TRBD1. This sequence was found in a human donor with aplastic anemia. CDR3 DNA: TGTGCCAGCGACGGCAGGGGGTCCTACGAGCAGTACTTC. Protein: CASDGRGSYEQYF.